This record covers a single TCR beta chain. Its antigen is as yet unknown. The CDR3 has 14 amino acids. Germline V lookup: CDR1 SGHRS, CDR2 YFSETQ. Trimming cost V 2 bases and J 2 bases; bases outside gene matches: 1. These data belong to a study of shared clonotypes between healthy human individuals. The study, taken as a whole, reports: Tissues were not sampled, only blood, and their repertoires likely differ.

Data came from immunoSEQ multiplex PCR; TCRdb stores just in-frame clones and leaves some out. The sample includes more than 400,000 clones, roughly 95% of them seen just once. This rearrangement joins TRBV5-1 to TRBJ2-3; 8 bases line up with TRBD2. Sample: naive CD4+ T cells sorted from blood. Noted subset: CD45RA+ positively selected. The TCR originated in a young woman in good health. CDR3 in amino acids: CASSFSGVTDTQYF. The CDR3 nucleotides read TGCGCCAGCAGCTTTAGCGGGGTCACAGATACGCAGTATTTT.